This TCR beta chain stems from a study of Ad26.COV2.S vaccination and SARS-CoV-2 variants. Treatment here: 19 received Ad26.COV2.S at low or high dose, single or two shots; about 5 received placebo; per-sample allocation not given. Sampling was done on day 63 after the first vaccine or placebo injection. Germline V gives CDR1 LNHNV, CDR2 YYDKDF (reference sequence). The CDR3 spans 17 residues. The V gene lost 0 bases and the J gene lost 5 bases, with 19 bases spanning the gap. Using immunoSEQ multiplex PCR, the repertoire was profiled, and TCRdb retains in-frame clones only, with some absent. The table shows some 350,000 clones, with about 90% occurring only once.

This clonotype originated in a person between 18 and 65 years old who received the Ad26.COV2.S COVID-19 vaccine or a placebo. The rearrangement uses TRBV15 and TRBJ1-2; D might be TRBD1 (6 bases). The material sequenced was peripheral blood, taken in a trial of Ad26.COV2.S vaccine versus placebo. CDR3 sequence: CATSRDRARGLLYGYTF. CDR3 bases: TGTGCCACCAGCAGAGATCGGGCGCGGGGGCTTCTTTATGGCTACACCTTC.